This T cell receptor beta chain was recorded in a study of cytomegalovirus exposure and HLA in healthy donors (dated by TCRdb to about 2017). In the study overall: According to an earlier analysis of 587 of the donors, 200 million or so T cells yielded some 120 million unique TCR beta sequences and roughly 280 Gb of sequence data. The number of donors typed differed by locus, with 629-630 for A, B, C, DRB1 and DQB1, around 500 for DQA1, nearly 610 for DPA1, and under 490 for DPB1. Donor age, sex, ethnicity and CMV serostatus were compiled together with the repertoire data. Of the roughly 430 genotyped donors, approximately 80% fell in the genetic ancestry cluster associated with self-reported Caucasian donors. To predict cytomegalovirus infection status, the study brought together high-throughput TCR immunosequencing, statistical association of individual TCRs with disease status, and machine learning. Besides the first cohort of about 730 subjects, a separate validation cohort made up of roughly 120 different subjects was used. The study profiled the T cell repertoires of 500 to 800 subjects by immunosequencing and related them to cytomegalovirus serostatus. HLA typing included class I and class II loci at four-digit resolution. In an earlier analysis of 500 to 650 of the donors, high-throughput TCR beta sequencing was used to judge whether each TCR beta V gene segment behaved as functional or pseudogenic. Because of strong linkage in the cohort, roughly five DR-DQ haplotypes were treated as single units for association and clustering. In the later analysis, no new phenotypic data were used to find candidate immune exposures; instead, reliance was placed on TCR beta sequences and their occurrence across donors. The study was designed to test whether signatures of past pathogen exposure could be identified by cataloging public T cell receptors. Genome-wide SNP genotypes for about three fifths of the roughly 670 donors were used in a later genetic analysis, which treated that subset as a discovery cohort. A later analysis re-analyzed previously published TCR beta repertoires from hundreds of donors and added high-resolution HLA genotyping to study TCR occurrence patterns. Approximately 300 gigabases of sequencing data and roughly 80 million unique TCR sequences made up an early release that covered 500 to 700 HLA-typed donors. On average, 235,054 unique TCR beta nucleotide sequences were sequenced per donor among fewer than 500 genotyped donors of the cohort, with about 19% of those sequences being non-productive. Every repertoire in the discovery cohort had been generated on one and the same sequencing platform. Overall study results and their limits: Compared with equally common non-associated chains, HLA-associated TCR beta chains in a later analysis were more clonally expanded and had lower generation probabilities. When HLA alleles, especially DR and DQ, strongly co-occurred, TCR associations were difficult to assign to individual alleles. Roughly uniform sequencing depth across donors was assumed in presence/absence analyses, although this assumption may not hold. In both the original and validation cohorts, the classifier was reported to diagnose cytomegalovirus status with high specificity and sensitivity. In a later analysis, several top co-occurrence clusters were reported to appear linked to parvovirus B19, influenza, CMV and Epstein-Barr virus. According to a later genetic analysis, donors in an Asian-associated ancestry cluster had fewer N-insertions in productive TCRs than the approximately 670-donor mean. In an earlier analysis of some 640 of the donors, most TCR beta V segments were observed in productive rearrangements about 87% or about 30% of the time, broadly matching IMGT annotations. Across donors, most TCR sequences were observed very rarely, whereas some public TCRs were present in many individuals. Because HLA typing was missing for some donors at each locus, association tests included only the typed subset. Fewer than 20 rarely observed V segments, including chromosome 9 orphons, were excluded from the earlier analysis of almost 600 of the donors because counts were too low. CMV serostatus was the only immune exposure information available for the cohort. A cluster of highly shared sequence variants was judged likely to be a technical artifact of the sequencing pipeline. According to a later analysis, TCR association rates differed among HLA loci, with DRB1 alleles showing the most associated TCRs and HLA-C alleles showing the fewest. In a later analysis, 15,000 to 20,000 TCR beta sequences were associated with specific HLA alleles at a false discovery rate of 0.05. The study gave a list of under 200 TCR beta chains associated with cytomegalovirus. According to a later analysis, most CMV-associated TCR beta chains appeared to be HLA-restricted, and the HLA associations seemed to be driven largely by CMV exposure. V-gene and J-gene trimming of TCR beta chains was associated with a missense DCLRE1C variant in a later genetic analysis, and the association was replicated in an independent cohort. It was suggested by the authors that the approach could potentially be generalized to other disease states and immunological phenotypes. A further reported finding was that TCR beta sequences accurately predicted the HLA-A and HLA-B alleles for most subjects in the first cohort. In this cohort, only TCR beta chains were sequenced, and detectable features were limited by the absence of alpha or paired-chain data. Some IMGT-functional V segments, including TRBV6-2 and TRBV6-3, could not be told apart with the 87-base-pair reads, so those segments were excluded. Correlated functional status among segregating V segments might reflect linkage disequilibrium, but an unknown experimental factor could not be ruled out. Three of the identified cytomegalovirus-associated TCR beta chains were confirmed in vitro to be specific for cytomegalovirus antigens.

Via the germline V gene, CDR1 is MNHEY and CDR2 SVGAGI. The CDR3 numbers 15 residues from cysteine through phenylalanine. Of the read, only the CDR3 DNA is kept; its 45 bases are in frame from base 1. Receptor amplification or capture employed the immunoSEQ multiplex PCR assay. For the multiplex PCR, a mixture combining 60 forward primers for TCR Vbeta segments and 13 reverse primers for TCR Jbeta segments was used. The CDR3 region of rearranged TCR beta genes was amplified from genomic DNA with a multiplex PCR assay. The Illumina HiSeq System was used to sequence the amplified TCR beta libraries as 87-base-pair reads. Per the original workflow: A later analysis tallied tens of millions of unique TCR beta chains across the 666 repertoires, and 10 million to 11 million of those chains were shared by two or more donors. A nearest-neighbor algorithm error-corrected the raw reads and collapsed the reads into unique sequences, merging closely related sequences to remove PCR and sequencing errors. CDR3 sequences were aligned to IMGT reference sequences to assign V, D and J gene segments. For a sequence to be retained, a match of at least six nucleotides was required to both a V gene segment and a J gene segment. Rearrangements were classified as productive when the CDR3 lacked stop codons and remained in frame with V and J, and all other rearrangements were classified as non-productive. CDR3 was defined by IMGT convention, running from the second conserved V-encoded cysteine to the conserved J-encoded phenylalanine. Sequences without an unambiguous match to a single V gene segment were excluded from the earlier analysis of a few hundred of the donors. In an earlier analysis of approximately 610 of the donors, V segments were called functional above 56.7% productive rearrangements and were called segregating when the between-donor standard deviation exceeded 5%. A statistical classification framework was built for diagnosing cytomegalovirus status from the catalog of TCR beta chain sequences. A later analysis assigned V and J genes by comparing TCR nucleotide sequences with IMGT/GENE-DB human TR gene sequences. In a later analysis, CDR3 sequences and most-parsimonious VDJ recombination scenarios were assigned using the TCRdist pipeline. A later analysis defined each TCR beta chain by its CDR3 amino acid sequence plus V-gene family, and excluded reads lacking a unique V-gene family. A later analysis removed 500 to 650 highly shared, low-generation-probability nucleotide sequences to deal with suspected cross-contamination and a sequencing artifact. For each public chain, a later analysis derived a clonal expansion index from normalized ranks of inferred template counts within each repertoire. A later analysis computed generation probabilities with a VDJ recombination model fitted to out-of-frame rearrangements, and checked the results against IGoR. In a later analysis, hypergeometric tests were used to score TCR-TCR, TCR-HLA and TCR-CMV co-occurrence, with a repertoire-size bias correction applied to TCR pairs. A later analysis estimated false discovery rates by permuting HLA or CMV assignments 20 times. In a later analysis, co-occurring TCRs were grouped using DBSCAN, with TCRdist sequence similarity added in when clustering inside HLA-allele-positive subsets. Co-occurrence clustering excluded repertoires with fewer than 30,000 or more than 120,000 public chains, plus five with anomalous nucleotide sharing. Sourced from immuneACCESS, this table was stored by TCRdb with only in-frame sequences that have V and J called. A share of the clones is absent; for the studies checked, an unresolved V gene accounts for under half, and the remainder has no known explanation. From that table come the V and J calls and clone size; the DNA was used to work out D and trimming. The sample table shows around 130,000 clones, and roughly four fifths are seen once. The biggest ten clones account for roughly 12% of the sample.

This clone was seen once. Its antigen has not been determined. Base qualities are not provided; no much larger clone lies one nucleotide away. The cohort comprised 666 healthy bone marrow donors. At the time of sampling, all cohort members were nominally healthy, though unrecorded immune exposures were likely present. The donor was CMV seropositive and belonged to the group of a few hundred seropositive cohort members. Each donor provided a peripheral blood sample, and peripheral blood mononuclear cells were used for TCR beta sequencing. The Qiagen DNeasy Blood Extraction Kit was used to extract genomic DNA from the blood cell samples.

The V and J segments used are TRBV6-5 and TRBJ2-5; D gene: possibly TRBD2, on 5 matching bases. The J call may be faulty, since TRBJ2-7 better matches the DNA end. The receptor's source is a male donor in good health and CMV-seropositive. The sample was PBMCs. The DNA reads as follows: TGTGCCAGCAGTTACTTCCCGGGATCCTCCTACGAGCAGTACTTC. Translated, it gives CASSYFPGSSYEQYF.